This T cell receptor (beta chain) came from a study of shared clonotypes between healthy human individuals (dated by TCRdb to the early 2020s). As for the study more broadly: The cohort included three men and a couple of women between 18 and 49 years of age. For each donor, CD4 naive and CD4 memory were each given three plates, CD8 naive was given two plates, and CD8 memory was given one plate. The study deeply sequenced blood TCR repertoires of five healthy adults to estimate repertoire size and the extent of clonotype sharing between individuals. Different laboratories and diverse techniques were used to prepare libraries and sequence TCR repertoires, to increase sequencing depth and limit assay-specific biases. Leukapheresis yielded between about 0.85 and 10 billion PBMCs per donor. General study outcomes and caveats: Incomplete sequencing was indicated by rarefaction of sorted-subset datasets, despite the large sequencing depth. Because the study included a small number of donors, the genetic and exposure-history diversity represented was limited. Across several donors, approximately 4.6% of naive CD4, around 3.3% of naive CD8, roughly 2.2% of memory CD4, and over 0.35% of memory CD8 clonotypes were shared. Pairwise subsampling indicated that sequencing depth was expected to affect the degree of clonotype sharing among donors. Sampling was restricted to blood, and TCR repertoires in tissues likely differ from the TCR repertoires found in blood. Higher generation probabilities were observed for clonotypes shared by all four sorted-subset donors than for non-shared clonotypes. Naive subsets generally had larger estimated clonotype richness than memory subsets.

In the germline V gene, CDR1 corresponds to MDHEN and CDR2 to SYDVKM. From cysteine to phenylalanine, the CDR3 is 15 amino acids long. Only CDR3 DNA is held: 45 bases, read in frame from base 1. V gives up 5 bases and J gives up 1 base, and the segment between their germline ends measures 12 bases. Using the deep immunoSEQ assay, multiplex PCR amplified TCR CDR3 regions from genomic DNA. For each cell subset, the extracted genomic DNA was distributed evenly across all wells of several immunoSEQ 96-well plates, and each plate served as one replicate. For sorted subsets, 200 to 250 ng of genomic DNA, equivalent to 25,000 to 35,000 T cell genomes, went into each replicate PCR. Purified libraries were quantified with a Qubit 3.0 fluorometer, sized on a Bioanalyzer 2100, and re-quantified with the KAPA Library Quantification kit. Every immunoSEQ 96-well plate was sequenced on a separate single-read 150-cycle Illumina NextSeq 550 flow cell. As for the original processing: Because the immunoSEQ output held only junctional sequences and lacked quality scores, the filtering could not match the filtering applied to full-length reads. To assign V/J genes and CDR3, sequences were annotated against IMGT germline references using PyIR, a Python wrapper for IgBLAST v1.9. Reads were filtered out if the reads had weak V/J assignments (E-value above 1e-6), no CDR3, stop codons, out-of-frame junctions, or ambiguous translated residues. V3J clonotypes were defined by identical inferred V gene, J gene, and CDR3 amino acid sequence. The percentage overlap between two repertoires was calculated by dividing the number of shared unique clonotypes by the size of the smaller repertoire. Richness of each repertoire was evaluated using RTK rarefaction, the Chao1 estimator, and Recon v2.1 estimates of unobserved clonotypes. OLGA was used to compute generation probabilities for all TCRbeta clonotypes that the gDNA method yielded from a handful of donors. The immuneACCESS repertoire file appears here via TCRdb, limited to in-frame rearrangements. These files lack a portion of the clones; in checked studies, under half of the deficit traces to unresolved V genes, and the cause of the others is not known. D and trimming were read from the DNA, whereas the V and J calls and clone size are those reported in that table. The sample has 1.5 million to 2.5 million clones on record, about 94% of them singletons. In total, the top ten clones hold around 1% of the sample.

Worth noting for this clone: It lacks a known antigen. No base quality values were provided; no much bigger clone lies one nucleotide off.

For the CD8 naive samples, CD45RO-negative cells were positively selected for CCR7, yielding a CD45RA+CCR7+ population from which TemRA cells were excluded. The donors were healthy, HIV-negative adults with no recently reported acute infections or vaccinations. All donors were Caucasian adults living in Nashville, Tennessee, USA. After blood collection by leukapheresis, PBMCs were isolated using Ficoll-Histopaque density gradient centrifugation and then cryopreserved in the vapor phase of liquid nitrogen. Analytical flow cytometry was used to check the purity and quantity of every magnetically sorted T cell population. Each sorted fraction had its genomic DNA isolated and then quantified by UV absorbance on a Nanodrop 2000c.

The sequence links TRBV28 to TRBJ2-4; the D gene is unclear. The sequencing input was naive CD8+ T cells sorted from blood. Explained via the paper, the cell subset or site label denotes: CD45RA+CCR7+. The TCR originated in a man younger than 35 in good health. Read as DNA, the sequence is TGTGCCAGCAGTCCGCCCGGTGAGGCCAAAAACATTCAGTACTTC. Its product reads: CASSPPGEAKNIQYF.